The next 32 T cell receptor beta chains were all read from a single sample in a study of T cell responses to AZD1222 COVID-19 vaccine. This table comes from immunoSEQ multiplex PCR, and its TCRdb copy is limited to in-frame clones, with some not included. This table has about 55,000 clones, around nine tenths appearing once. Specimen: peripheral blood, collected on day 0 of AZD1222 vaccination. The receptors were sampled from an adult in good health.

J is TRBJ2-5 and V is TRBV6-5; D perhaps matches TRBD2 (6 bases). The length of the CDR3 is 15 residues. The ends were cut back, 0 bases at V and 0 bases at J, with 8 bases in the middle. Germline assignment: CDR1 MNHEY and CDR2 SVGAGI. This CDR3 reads CASSYSRGNQETQYF. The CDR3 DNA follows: TGTGCCAGCAGTTACTCGCGGGGCAACCAAGAGACCCAGTACTTC.

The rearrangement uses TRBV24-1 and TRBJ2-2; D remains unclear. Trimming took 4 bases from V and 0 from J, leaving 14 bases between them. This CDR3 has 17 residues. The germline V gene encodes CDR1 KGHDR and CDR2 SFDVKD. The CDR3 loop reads CATSDSDPPANTGELFF. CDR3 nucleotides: TGTGCCACCAGTGACAGCGACCCACCCGCGAACACCGGGGAGCTGTTTTTT.

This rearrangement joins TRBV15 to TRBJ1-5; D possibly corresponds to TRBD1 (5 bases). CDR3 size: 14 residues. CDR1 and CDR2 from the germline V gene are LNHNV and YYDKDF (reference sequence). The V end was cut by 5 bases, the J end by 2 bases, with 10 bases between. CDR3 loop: CATSSAGGNQPQHF. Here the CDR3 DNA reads TGTGCCACCAGCTCCGCGGGGGGCAATCAGCCCCAGCATTTT. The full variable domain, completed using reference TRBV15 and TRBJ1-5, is DAMVIQNPRYQVTQFGKPVTLSCSQTLNHNVMYWYQQKSSQAPKLLFHYYDKDFNNEADTPDNFQSRRPNTSFCFLDIRSPGLGDTAMYLCATSSAGGNQPQHFGDGTRLSIL.

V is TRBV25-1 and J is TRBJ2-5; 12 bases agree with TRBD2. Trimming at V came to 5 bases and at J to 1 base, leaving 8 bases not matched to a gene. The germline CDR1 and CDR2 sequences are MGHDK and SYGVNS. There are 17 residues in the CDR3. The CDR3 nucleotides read TGTGCCAGCAGTCCCGTCACTAGCGGGAGGCGCCAAGAGACCCAGTACTTC. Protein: CASSPVTSGRRQETQYF.

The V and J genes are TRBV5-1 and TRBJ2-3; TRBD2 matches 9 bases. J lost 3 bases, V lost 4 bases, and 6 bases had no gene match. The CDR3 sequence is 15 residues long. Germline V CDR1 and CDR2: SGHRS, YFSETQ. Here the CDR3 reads CASSPPGLATDTQYF. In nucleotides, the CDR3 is TGCGCCAGCAGCCCACCGGGACTAGCAACAGATACGCAGTATTTT.

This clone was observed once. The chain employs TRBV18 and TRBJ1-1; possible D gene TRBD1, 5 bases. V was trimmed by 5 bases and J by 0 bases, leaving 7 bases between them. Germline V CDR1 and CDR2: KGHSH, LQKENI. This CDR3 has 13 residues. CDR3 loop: CASSETVNTEAFF. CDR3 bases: TGTGCCAGCTCAGAGACAGTGAACACTGAAGCTTTCTTT.

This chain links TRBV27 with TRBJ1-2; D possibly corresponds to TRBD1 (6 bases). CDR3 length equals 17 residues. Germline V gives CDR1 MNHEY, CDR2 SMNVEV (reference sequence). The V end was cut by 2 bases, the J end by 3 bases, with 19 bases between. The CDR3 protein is CASSLRTGKSGDYGYTF. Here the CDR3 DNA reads TGTGCCAGCAGTTTACGTACAGGGAAATCGGGAGACTATGGCTACACCTTC.

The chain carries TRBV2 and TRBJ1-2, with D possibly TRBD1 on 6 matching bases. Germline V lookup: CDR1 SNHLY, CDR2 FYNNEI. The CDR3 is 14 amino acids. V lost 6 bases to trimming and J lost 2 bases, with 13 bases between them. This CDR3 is CASSEQDSNYGYTF. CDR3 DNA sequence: TGTGCCAGCAGCGAGCAGGACAGCAACTATGGCTACACCTTC.

CDR3 protein: CASGPTSGSHEQYF. DNA of the CDR3: TGCGCCAGCGGCCCGACTAGCGGGTCCCACGAGCAGTACTTC. The J gene is TRBJ2-7, the V gene TRBV5-1; 10 positions match TRBD2. V shed 7 bases, J shed 5 bases, and the junction held 9 bases outside the gene matches. The CDR3 is made up of 14 amino acids. Germline V gene data show CDR1 as SGHRS and CDR2 as YFSETQ.

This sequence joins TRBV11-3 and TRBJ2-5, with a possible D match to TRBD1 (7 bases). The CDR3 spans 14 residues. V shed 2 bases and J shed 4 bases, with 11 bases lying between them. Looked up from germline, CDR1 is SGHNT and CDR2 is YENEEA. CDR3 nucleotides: TGTGCCAGCAGCTTAAGGAGGGGGCTAGAGACCCAGTACTTC. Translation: CASSLRRGLETQYF.

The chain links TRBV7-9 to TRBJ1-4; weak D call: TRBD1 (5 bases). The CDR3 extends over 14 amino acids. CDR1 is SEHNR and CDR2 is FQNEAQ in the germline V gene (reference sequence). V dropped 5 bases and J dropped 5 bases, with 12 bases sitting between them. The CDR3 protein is CASSPGRGNEKLFF. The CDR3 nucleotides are TGTGCCAGCAGCCCTGGGAGGGGCAATGAAAAACTGTTTTTT.

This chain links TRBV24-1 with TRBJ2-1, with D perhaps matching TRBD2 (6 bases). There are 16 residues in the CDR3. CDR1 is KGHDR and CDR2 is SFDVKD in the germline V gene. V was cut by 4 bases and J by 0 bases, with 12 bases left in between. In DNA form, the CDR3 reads TGTGCCACCAGTGACGAGACTAGACCCTCCTACAATGAGCAGTTCTTC. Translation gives CATSDETRPSYNEQFF.

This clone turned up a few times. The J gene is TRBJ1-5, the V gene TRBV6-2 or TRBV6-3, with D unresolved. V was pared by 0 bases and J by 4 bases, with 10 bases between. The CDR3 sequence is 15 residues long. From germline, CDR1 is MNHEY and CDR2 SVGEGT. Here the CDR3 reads CASSYSRRLNQPQHF. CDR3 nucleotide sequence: TGTGCCAGCAGTTACTCACGGCGGTTGAATCAGCCCCAGCATTTT.

CDR3 sequence reads: CASSFLPGLASNEQFF. The CDR3 bases are TGTGCCAGCAGCTTTCTACCGGGACTAGCCTCAAATGAGCAGTTCTTC. V usage is TRBV7-2 and J usage is TRBJ2-1; 9 positions agree with TRBD2. The germline gives CDR1 SGHTA, CDR2 FQGNSA. The V segment lost 3 bases and the J segment 7 bases; nucleotides outside the gene matches: 10. This CDR3 has 16 residues. Variable domain in full (rest from reference TRBV7-2 and TRBJ2-1): GAGVSQSPSNKVTEKGKDVELRCDPISGHTALYWYRQSLGQGLEFLIYFQGNSAPDKSGLPSDRFSAERTGGSVSTLTIQRTQQEDSAVYLCASSFLPGLASNEQFFGPGTRLTVL.

CDR3: CAWWGGPSNTGELFF. CDR3 nucleotide sequence: TGTGCCTGGTGGGGGGGACCCAGCAACACCGGGGAGCTGTTTTTT. This rearrangement joins TRBV30 to TRBJ2-2; TRBD2 agrees at 7 bases. CDR3 length: 15 residues. V lost 5 bases and J lost 2; bases outside the gene matches: 8. Germline V CDR1 and CDR2: GTSNPN, SVGIG (reference sequence).

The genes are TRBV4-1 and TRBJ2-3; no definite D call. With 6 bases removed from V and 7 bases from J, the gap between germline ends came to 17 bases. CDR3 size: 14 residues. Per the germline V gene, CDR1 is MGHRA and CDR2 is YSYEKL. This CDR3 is CASRQTGLKNTQYF. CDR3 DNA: TGCGCCAGCAGGCAAACCGGGTTGAAAAATACGCAGTATTTT.

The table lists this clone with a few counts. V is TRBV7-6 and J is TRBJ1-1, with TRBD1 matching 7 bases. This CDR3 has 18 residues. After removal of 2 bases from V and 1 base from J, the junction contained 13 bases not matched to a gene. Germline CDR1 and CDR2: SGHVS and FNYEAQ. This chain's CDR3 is CASSLRLSGGRGNTEAFF. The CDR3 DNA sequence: TGTGCCAGCAGCTTAAGGCTATCAGGGGGTAGGGGGAACACTGAAGCTTTCTTT.

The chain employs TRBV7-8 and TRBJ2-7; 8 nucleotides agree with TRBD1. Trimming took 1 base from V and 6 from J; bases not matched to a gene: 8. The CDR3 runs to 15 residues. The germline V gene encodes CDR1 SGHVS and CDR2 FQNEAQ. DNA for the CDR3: TGTGCCAGCAGCTTAGACGGACAGGGATTAGGCGAGCAGTACTTC. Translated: CASSLDGQGLGEQYF. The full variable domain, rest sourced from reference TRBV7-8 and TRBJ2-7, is GAGVSQSPRYKVAKRGQDVALRCDPISGHVSLFWYQQALGQGPEFLTYFQNEAQLDKSGLPSDRFFAERPEGSVSTLKIQRTQQEDSAVYLCASSLDGQGLGEQYFGPGTRLTVT.

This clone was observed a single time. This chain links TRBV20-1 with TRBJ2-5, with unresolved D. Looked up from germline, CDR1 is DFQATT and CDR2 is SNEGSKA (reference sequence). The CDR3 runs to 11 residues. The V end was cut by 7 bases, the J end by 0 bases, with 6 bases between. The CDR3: CSGVYQETQYF. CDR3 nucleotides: TGCAGTGGGGTGTACCAAGAGACCCAGTACTTC.

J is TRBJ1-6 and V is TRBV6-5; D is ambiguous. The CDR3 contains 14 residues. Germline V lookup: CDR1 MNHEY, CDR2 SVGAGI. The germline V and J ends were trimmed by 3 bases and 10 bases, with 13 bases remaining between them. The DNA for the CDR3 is TGTGCCAGCAGTTATGAAGGGAGATCGTCACCCCTCCACTTT. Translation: CASSYEGRSSPLHF.

The DNA for the CDR3 is TGTGCCAGCAGCTTTACCAGCGCGATCTACAATGAGCAGTTCTTC. As protein: CASSFTSAIYNEQFF. The chain joins TRBV7-9 to TRBJ2-1; D not certain. Trimming took off 3 bases at V and 3 bases at J, with 12 bases between the two ends. In germline, CDR1 is SEHNR, CDR2 FQNEAQ (reference sequence). The CDR3 loop spans 15 amino acids.

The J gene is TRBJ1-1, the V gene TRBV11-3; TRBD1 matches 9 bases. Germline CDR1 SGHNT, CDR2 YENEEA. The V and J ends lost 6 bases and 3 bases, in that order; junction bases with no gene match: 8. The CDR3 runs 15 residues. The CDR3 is CASRTRTGVDTEAFF. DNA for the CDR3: TGTGCCAGCAGGACCCGGACAGGGGTAGACACTGAAGCTTTCTTT. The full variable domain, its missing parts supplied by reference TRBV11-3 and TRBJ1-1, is EAGVVQSPRYKIIEKKQPVAFWCNPISGHNTLYWYLQNLGQGPELLIRYENEEAVDDSQLPKDRFSAERLKGVDSTLKIQPAELGDSAVYLCASRTRTGVDTEAFFGQGTRLTVV.

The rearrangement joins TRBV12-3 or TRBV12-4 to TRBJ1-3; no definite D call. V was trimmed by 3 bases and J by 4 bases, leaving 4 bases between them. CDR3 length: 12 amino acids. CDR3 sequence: CASSFVGNTIYF. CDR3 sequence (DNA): TGTGCCAGCAGTTTTGTGGGAAACACCATATATTTT.

The CDR3 DNA follows: TGTGCCAGCAGTTTAAGACAGGGGAGGAGAGAGACCCAGTACTTC. Translating gives CASSLRQGRRETQYF. J is TRBJ2-5 and V is TRBV28; TRBD1 matches at 8 bases. Germline V gene data show CDR1 as MDHEN and CDR2 as SYDVKM. The junction had 6 bases not matched to a gene; V was cut back by 2 bases and J by 4 bases. There are 15 residues in the CDR3.

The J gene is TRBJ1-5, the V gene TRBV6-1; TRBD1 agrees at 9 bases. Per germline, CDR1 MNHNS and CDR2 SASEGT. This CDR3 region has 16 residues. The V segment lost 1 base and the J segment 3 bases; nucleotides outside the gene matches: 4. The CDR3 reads CASSEGWTGDNQPQHF. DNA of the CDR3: TGTGCCAGCAGTGAAGGATGGACAGGGGACAATCAGCCCCAGCATTTT.

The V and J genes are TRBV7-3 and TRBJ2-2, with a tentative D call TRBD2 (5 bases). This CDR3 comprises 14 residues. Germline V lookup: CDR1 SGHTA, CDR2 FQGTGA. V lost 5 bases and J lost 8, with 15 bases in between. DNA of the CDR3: TGTGCCAGCAGCCCCTCCTCAACTAGTGGGGAGCTGTTTTTT. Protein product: CASSPSSTSGELFF. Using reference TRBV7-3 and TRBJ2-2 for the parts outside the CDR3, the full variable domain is GAGVSQTPSNKVTEKGKYVELRCDPISGHTALYWYRQSLGQGPEFLIYFQGTGAADDSGLPNDRFFAVRPEGSVSTLKIQRTERGDSAVYLCASSPSSTSGELFFGEGSRLTVL.

CDR3 region: CASSRGQGGNSPLHF. The DNA of the CDR3 is TGTGCCAGCAGCAGGGGACAGGGGGGAAATTCACCCCTCCACTTT. This chain connects TRBV7-8 to TRBJ1-6, with 11 bases matching TRBD1. The ends lost 5 bases at V and 7 bases at J; junction bases unmatched: 4. Germline V gene data show CDR1 as SGHVS and CDR2 as FQNEAQ. There are 15 residues in the CDR3.

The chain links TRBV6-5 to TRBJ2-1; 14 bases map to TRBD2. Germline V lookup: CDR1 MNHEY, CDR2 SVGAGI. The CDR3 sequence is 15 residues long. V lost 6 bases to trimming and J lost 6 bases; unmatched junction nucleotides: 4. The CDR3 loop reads CASRAGTSGSNEQFF. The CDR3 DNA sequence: TGTGCCAGCAGGGCCGGGACTAGCGGGAGCAATGAGCAGTTCTTC.

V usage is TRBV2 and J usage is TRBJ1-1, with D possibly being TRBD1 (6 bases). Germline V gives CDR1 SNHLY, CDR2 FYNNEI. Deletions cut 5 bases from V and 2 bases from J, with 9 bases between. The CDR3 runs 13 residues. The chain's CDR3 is CASSTGLNTEAFF. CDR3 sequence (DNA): TGTGCCAGCAGTACAGGGCTAAACACTGAAGCTTTCTTT. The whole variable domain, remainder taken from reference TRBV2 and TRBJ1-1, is EPEVTQTPSHQVTQMGQEVILRCVPISNHLYFYWYRQILGQKVEFLVSFYNNEISEKSEIFDDQFSVERPDGSNFTLKIRSTKLEDSAMYFCASSTGLNTEAFFGQGTRLTVV.

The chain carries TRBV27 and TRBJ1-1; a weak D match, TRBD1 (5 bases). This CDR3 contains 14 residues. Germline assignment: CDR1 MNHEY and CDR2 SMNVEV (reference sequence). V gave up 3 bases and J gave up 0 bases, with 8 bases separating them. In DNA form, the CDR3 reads TGTGCCAGCAGTTTTGGGGGGATGAACACTGAAGCTTTCTTT. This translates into CASSFGGMNTEAFF.

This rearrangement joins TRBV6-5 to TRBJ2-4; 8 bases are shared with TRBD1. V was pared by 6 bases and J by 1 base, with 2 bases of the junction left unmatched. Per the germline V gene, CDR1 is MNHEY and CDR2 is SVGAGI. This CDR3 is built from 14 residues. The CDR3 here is CASRDREAKNIQYF. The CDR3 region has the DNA TGTGCCAGCAGGGACAGGGAGGCCAAAAACATTCAGTACTTC.

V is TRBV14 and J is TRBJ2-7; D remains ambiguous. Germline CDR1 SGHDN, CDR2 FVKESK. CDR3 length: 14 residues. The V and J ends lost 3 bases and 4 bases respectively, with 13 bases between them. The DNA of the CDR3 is TGTGCCAGCAGCCAGTCCTGGCAGAGTTACGAGCAGTACTTC. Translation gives CASSQSWQSYEQYF.